This TCR beta chain was documented in a study of shared clonotypes between healthy human individuals. Only in-frame clones appear in the TCRdb table, and some are missing; sequencing was by immunoSEQ multiplex PCR. This table has some 2,500,000 clones, 92% appearing once. Study observations and caveats: Though the depth was large, rarefaction showed that sorted-subset sequencing was incomplete. Clonotype sharing among donors was expected to depend on sequencing depth.

On this clone: Antigen: not known. Other DNA sequences within the sample encode an identical CDR3.

Germline V lookup: CDR1 SGHTA, CDR2 FQGNSA. Trimming cost V 5 bases and J 0 bases, with 11 bases left between them. The length of the CDR3 is 14 residues. Sequencing was done on a sample of naive CD4+ T cells from PBMCs. The subset: CD45RA+ positively selected. The chain uses TRBV7-2 and TRBJ2-7; tentatively, D is TRBD2 (5 bases). This clonotype was obtained from a man in his late teens or twenties in good health. Some clones in this sample may be carry-over from other donors' samples. The CDR3 DNA follows: TGTGCCAGCAGCCTGGACTGGAGCTCCTACGAGCAGTACTTC. It codes for CASSLDWSSYEQYF. Full variable domain (rest looked up from reference TRBV7-2 and TRBJ2-7): GAGVSQSPSNKVTEKGKDVELRCDPISGHTALYWYRQSLGQGLEFLIYFQGNSAPDKSGLPSDRFSAERTGGSVSTLTIQRTQQEDSAVYLCASSLDWSSYEQYFGPGTRLTVT.